A selection of T cell receptor beta chains follows, all from one sample in a study of shared clonotypes between healthy human individuals. Clones were read by immunoSEQ multiplex PCR, and TCRdb kept only the in-frame ones, dropping some. The sample yields around 2,000,000 clones, 85% to 95% seen once. Sequencing was carried out using naive CD4+ T cells sorted from blood. The receptors shown here come from a man younger than 35 in good health. The CDR3 runs from the conserved cysteine through the conserved F or W. Each record gives: CDR3 length, D gene, V gene, clone size, J gene, CDR3 DNA, CDR3 protein. The D gene is left open where the match is weak. Part of the rows lack a size; the others show once, few, many or a class for expanded clones.

>15|NA|TRBV19|many|TRBJ1-5
TGTGCCAGTAGTGGGGGTGGAGGGCTAGGACAGCCCCAGCATTTT
CASSGGGGLGQPQHF
>14|TRBD2|TRBV6-5|NA|TRBJ2-7
TGTGCCAGCAGACTAGCGGGAGATTTCTACGAGCAGTACTTC
CASRLAGDFYEQYF
>14|NA|TRBV2|NA|TRBJ2-6
TGTGCCAGCAGTGAAGCTACAGGAGTGAACGTCCTGACTTTC
CASSEATGVNVLTF
>13|NA|TRBV2|NA|TRBJ2-5
TGTGCCAGCAGTGAAGGAGGGGGGCAGACCCAGTACTTC
CASSEGGGQTQYF
>16|NA|TRBV2|NA|TRBJ2-7
TGTGCCAGCAGTGATGGACACCTCACCTTCTCCTACGAGCAGTACTTC
CASSDGHLTFSYEQYF
>13|NA|TRBV6-1|NA|TRBJ2-7
TGTGCCAGCAGTGAAGCCGGGAGCTACGAGCAGTACTTC
CASSEAGSYEQYF
>14|NA|TRBV4-3|NA|TRBJ2-1
TGCGCCAGCAGCCCCGGGGGACTCTACAATGAGCAGTTCTTC
CASSPGGLYNEQFF
>11|NA|TRBV10-3|NA|TRBJ2-7
TGTGCCATCAGTGAGTCGCAAGAGCAGTACTTC
CAISESQEQYF
>17|TRBD1|TRBV7-2|once|TRBJ1-5
TGTGCCAGCAGCTTAGTAAGTATGGGACAGAGCAATCAGCCCCAGCATTTT
CASSLVSMGQSNQPQHF
>15|NA|TRBV18|NA|TRBJ2-7
TGTGCCAGCTCACCCCCCGGGGCGAAGGCCTACGAGCAGTACTTC
CASSPPGAKAYEQYF
>15|NA|TRBV9|NA|TRBJ2-7
TGTGCCAGCCCTCCCCGGCCCTACAGTGCGGGCGAGCAGTACTTC
CASPPRPYSAGEQYF
>13|TRBD1|TRBV19|NA|TRBJ2-2
TGTGCCAGTAGTCAGACAGGGGCCGGGGAGCTGTTTTTT
CASSQTGAGELFF
>17|NA|TRBV4-2|NA|TRBJ2-3
TGTGCCAGCAGCCGGCAAGGGGACCTCCTAAGCACAGATACGCAGTATTTT
CASSRQGDLLSTDTQYF
>14|TRBD1|TRBV19|NA|TRBJ1-2
TGTGCCAGCCAGGACAGGGGGCCGCCCTATGGCTACACCTTC
CASQDRGPPYGYTF
>15|NA|TRBV7-2|once|TRBJ2-3
TGTGCCAGCAGCTTACGGGGACGTGGCACAGATACGCAGTATTTT
CASSLRGRGTDTQYF
>13|NA|TRBV6-1|NA|TRBJ2-2
TGTGCCAGCAGGGACAGTTACACCGGGGAGCTGTTTTTT
CASRDSYTGELFF
>14|NA|TRBV5-1|NA|TRBJ2-4
TGCGCCAGCAGCGTGGACAGAGGCGGGGACATTCAGTACTTC
CASSVDRGGDIQYF
>12|NA|TRBV7-9|NA|TRBJ2-2
TGTGCCAGCAGCTCCCCGAGAGGGGAGCTGTTTTTT
CASSSPRGELFF
>13|NA|TRBV6-5|NA|TRBJ1-2
TGTGCCAGCAGTCGGACCAGGGTGGATGGCTACACCTTC
CASSRTRVDGYTF
>13|NA|TRBV10-1|NA|TRBJ2-5
TGCGCCAGCAGTGAGACAGCTAAAGAGACCCAGTACTTC
CASSETAKETQYF
>14|NA|TRBV6-5|once|TRBJ1-2
TGTGCCAGCAGTTACTACGGGGCGCCGGATGGCTACACCTTC
CASSYYGAPDGYTF
>16|TRBD2|TRBV7-2|once|TRBJ2-3
TGTGCCAGCAGCTCCTCTAGCGGGCTTGGCACAGATACGCAGTATTTT
CASSSSSGLGTDTQYF
>17|NA|TRBV2|NA|TRBJ1-6
TGTGCCAGCACCTCTCAGGTCGGGCAACCGGAAGGTTCACCCCTCCACTTT
CASTSQVGQPEGSPLHF
>14|TRBD2|TRBV28|NA|TRBJ2-3
TGTGCCAGCAAAAAGCGTCGGGAGGCAGATACGCAGTATTTT
CASKKRREADTQYF
>14|TRBD1|TRBV2|NA|TRBJ1-2
TGTGCCAGCAGTGAACTAGGACAGGGCTTTGGCTACACCTTC
CASSELGQGFGYTF
>15|NA|TRBV6-5|NA|TRBJ1-6
TGTGCCAGCAGTTACGCACAGGGAAACAATTCACCCCTCCACTTT
CASSYAQGNNSPLHF
>15|NA|TRBV10-3|NA|TRBJ2-6
TGTGCCATCAGTGAGGGGGGACCAGGGGCCAACGTCCTGACTTTC
CAISEGGPGANVLTF
>14|NA|TRBV5-4|NA|TRBJ1-6
TGTGCCAGCAGCTTGGACCGCCATAATTCACCCCTCCACTTT
CASSLDRHNSPLHF
>13|NA|TRBV6-5|NA|TRBJ2-1
TGTGCCACCCATAGAGGTAAAAACAATGAGCAGTTCTTC
CATHRGKNNEQFF
>16|NA|TRBV30|NA|TRBJ1-6
TGTGCCTGGAGTCGGGGGAGGGGGGCCGGTAATTCACCCCTCCACTTT
CAWSRGRGAGNSPLHF
>15|TRBD1|TRBV15|NA|TRBJ2-7
TGTGCCACCAGCAGAGCCACAGGGGCGGCGGCCGAGCAGTACTTC
CATSRATGAAAEQYF
>14|TRBD1|TRBV28|NA|TRBJ1-5
TGTGCCAGCAGTATCATCACAGGGGATCAGCCCCAGCATTTT
CASSIITGDQPQHF
>14|NA|TRBV5-4|NA|TRBJ1-1
TGTGCCAGCAGCCTCGAGCCCGTGAACACTGAAGCTTTCTTT
CASSLEPVNTEAFF
>15|TRBD2|TRBV10-1|NA|TRBJ2-7
TGCGCCAGCAGTGAAGGCGGGCTAGCGGGAAACGAGCAGTACTTC
CASSEGGLAGNEQYF
>16|NA|TRBV28|NA|TRBJ1-5
TGTGCCAGCGGTTTAGGGTGGCAGGCTGGCAATCAGCCCCAGCATTTT
CASGLGWQAGNQPQHF
>14|NA|TRBV18|NA|TRBJ1-1
TGTGCCAGCTCACCTCTAGCCAGGGACACTGAAGCTTTCTTT
CASSPLARDTEAFF